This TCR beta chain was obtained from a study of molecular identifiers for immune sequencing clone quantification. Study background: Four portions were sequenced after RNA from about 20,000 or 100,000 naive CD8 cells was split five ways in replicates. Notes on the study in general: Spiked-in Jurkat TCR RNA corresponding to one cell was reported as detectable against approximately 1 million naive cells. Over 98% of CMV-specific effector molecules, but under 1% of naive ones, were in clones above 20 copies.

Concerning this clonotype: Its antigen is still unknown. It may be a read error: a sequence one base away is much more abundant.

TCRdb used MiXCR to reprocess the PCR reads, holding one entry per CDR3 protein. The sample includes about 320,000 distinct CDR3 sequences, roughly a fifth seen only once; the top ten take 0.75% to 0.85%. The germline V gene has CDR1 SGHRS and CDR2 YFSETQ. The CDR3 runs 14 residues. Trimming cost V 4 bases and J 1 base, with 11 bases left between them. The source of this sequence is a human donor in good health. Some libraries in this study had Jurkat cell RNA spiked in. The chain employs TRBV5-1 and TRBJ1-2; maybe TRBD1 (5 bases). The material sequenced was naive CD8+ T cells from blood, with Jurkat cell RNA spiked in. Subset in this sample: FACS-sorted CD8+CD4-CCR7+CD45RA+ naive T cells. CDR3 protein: CASSPETVNYGYTF. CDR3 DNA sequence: TGCGCCAGCAGCCCAGAGACAGTTAACTATGGCTACACCTTC.